These 25 T cell receptor beta chains share one sample of origin, sequenced in a study of T cells in Graves' hyperthyroidism and ophthalmopathy. Authors of the study amplified TCR beta CDR3 regions from RNA transcripts. The primer set for the first-round RT-PCR of the TCR CDR3 was HTBI. TCRdb called the multiplex PCR reads again in MiXCR, with one record for every CDR3 protein. The sample contains a few hundred thousand distinct CDR3 sequences, less than 20% of which appear only once. The sample comprised blood. The origin of the receptors is a man aged 18 to 30 with Graves' ophthalmopathy.

This clonotype has ten or more counts. This chain links TRBV12-3 or TRBV12-4 with TRBJ1-1, with D possibly matching TRBD1 (5 bases). The CDR3 contains 12 residues. The V end was cut by 6 bases, the J end by 11 bases, with 16 bases between. CDR3 bases: TGTGCCAGCAGACTGATCCGGGGCGGCGCTTTCTTT. Amino acid sequence: CASRLIRGGAFF.

Ten or more counts support this clonotype. The gene calls are TRBV2 and TRBJ2-1, with D perhaps TRBD1 or TRBD2 (5 bases each). The V gene lost 9 bases and the J gene lost 4 bases, with 16 bases spanning the gap. CDR3 size: 14 residues. CDR1 SNHLY and CDR2 FYNNEI come from the germline V gene. The CDR3 bases are TGTGCCAGTGGGGGACCGAACCCATACAATGAGCAGTTCTTC. This sequence encodes CASGGPNPYNEQFF.

This clonotype showed up many times. The genes are TRBV11-2 and TRBJ1-1; no firm D call. CDR3 size: 12 residues. V was pared by 2 bases and J by 4 bases, with 5 bases between. Germline V lookup: CDR1 SGHAT, CDR2 FQNNGV. CDR3 protein: CASSLRVTEAFF. CDR3 sequence (DNA): TGTGCCAGCAGCTTAAGGGTCACTGAAGCTTTCTTT.

This clonotype was seen repeatedly, ten times or more. This chain links TRBV7-3 with TRBJ2-7, with D possibly matching TRBD1 (5 bases). The germline CDR1 and CDR2 sequences are SGHTA and FQGTGA. Trimming stripped 3 bases from V and 5 bases from J, with 11 bases between. The CDR3 extends over 13 amino acids. The CDR3 here is CASSLGREDEQYF. As DNA, the CDR3 is TGTGCCAGCAGCTTGGGCAGGGAAGACGAGCAGTACTTC.

This clonotype was observed once. The chain recombines TRBV11-2 with TRBJ2-5, with TRBD2 matching 15 bases. Germline V CDR1 and CDR2: SGHAT, FQNNGV. Losses at the gene ends were 5 bases for V and 7 bases for J; bases not matched to a gene: 8. This CDR3 contains 16 residues. CDR3: CASSQGLAGGAGTQYF. Here the CDR3 DNA reads TGTGCCAGCAGCCAGGGACTAGCGGGGGGCGCCGGGACCCAGTACTTC. Variable domain in full (rest from reference TRBV11-2 and TRBJ2-5): EAGVAQSPRYKIIEKRQSVAFWCNPISGHATLYWYQQILGQGPKLLIQFQNNGVVDDSQLPKDRFSAERLKGVDSTLKIQPAKLEDSAVYLCASSQGLAGGAGTQYFGPGTRLLVL.

The rearrangement joins TRBV28 to TRBJ2-7, with D tentatively TRBD1 or TRBD2 (5 bases each). Per the germline V gene, CDR1 is MDHEN and CDR2 is SYDVKM. This CDR3 region has 15 residues. The V end was cut by 3 bases, the J end by 3 bases, with 15 bases between. CDR3 DNA: TGTGCCAGCAGTTTGAGGGGAAGGGGTCTCTACGAGCAGTACTTC. It yields the protein CASSLRGRGLYEQYF.

This clonotype was found a few times. This chain links TRBV5-1 with TRBJ2-1, with D perhaps TRBD2 (7 bases). The germline CDR1 and CDR2 sequences are SGHRS and YFSETQ. The CDR3 contains 14 residues. The V end lost 0 bases, the J end lost 6 bases, and 10 bases lay between the germline ends. CDR3 sequence reads: CASSLGRGLNEQFF. In DNA, the CDR3 is TGCGCCAGCAGCTTGGGGCGGGGGCTCAATGAGCAGTTCTTC.

V and J are TRBV28 and TRBJ2-7; D not resolved. This CDR3 region has 12 residues. CDR1 and CDR2 (germline): MDHEN, SYDVKM. V was trimmed by 3 bases and J by 6 bases, leaving 9 bases between them. The CDR3 spells CASSFGVSEQYF. The CDR3 DNA sequence: TGTGCCAGCAGTTTTGGGGTCTCCGAGCAGTACTTC.

This clonotype was seen many times. The V gene is TRBV20-1, the J gene TRBJ1-2; tentatively, D is TRBD1 (5 bases). Germline V gene sequence: CDR1 DFQATT, CDR2 SNEGSKA (reference sequence). The CDR3 totals 13 residues. In DNA form, the CDR3 reads TGCAGCCCGGGGGGGGAGTCCGTCTATGGCTACACCTTC. Its protein is CSPGGESVYGYTF.

This clonotype was observed a few times. The chain joins TRBV5-8 to TRBJ1-2, with TRBD1 as a possible D gene (5 bases). Trimming took 4 bases from V and 2 from J, leaving 15 bases between them. The CDR3 length is 15 residues. Germline assignment: CDR1 SGHTS and CDR2 YDEGEE. CDR3 sequence: CASSLSTAGNYGYTF. For the CDR3, the DNA is TGTGCCAGCAGCCTAAGTACGGCAGGGAACTATGGCTACACCTTC.

This clonotype was counted ten times or more. The chain employs TRBV3-1 and TRBJ1-1; weak D call: TRBD1 (5 bases). CDR1 is LGHDT, CDR2 YNNKEL, per germline (reference sequence). Trimming took off 4 bases at V and 6 bases at J, with 12 bases between the two ends. The CDR3 spans 13 residues. Written as DNA, the CDR3 is TGTGCCAGCAGCCCCCGAGGAGGGGCTGAAGCTTTCTTT. It encodes CASSPRGGAEAFF.

The chain couples TRBV28 to TRBJ2-4, with D possibly matching TRBD1 (6 bases). V lost 7 bases to trimming and J lost 6 bases, with 19 bases between them. The germline V gene has CDR1 MDHEN and CDR2 SYDVKM. The CDR3 extends over 15 amino acids. CDR3 amino acids: CASTLNPGAGNIQYF. The CDR3 bases are TGTGCCAGCACCCTAAACCCAGGGGCGGGAAACATTCAGTACTTC.

This clonotype came up a few times. A much larger clone lies a single base off, so this may be a read error. The V and J genes are TRBV2 and TRBJ2-7, with 8 bases lining up with TRBD2. This CDR3 has 14 residues. The germline V gene has CDR1 SNHLY and CDR2 FYNNEI. V lost 5 bases to trimming and J lost 2 bases; unmatched junction nucleotides: 5. This CDR3 is CASSRAGVTYEQYF. The CDR3, as DNA: TGTGCCAGCAGTCGAGCGGGGGTTACCTACGAGCAGTACTTC.

The chain recombines TRBV5-1 with TRBJ1-5, with D perhaps TRBD1 (6 bases). The CDR3 sequence is 17 residues long. The V gene's germline CDR1 is SGHRS and CDR2 YFSETQ. Trimming left V 4 bases short and J 2 bases short, with 19 bases between. The CDR3 sequence is CASSPGTRGYGNQPQHF. The CDR3 DNA sequence: TGCGCCAGCAGCCCCGGGACTAGGGGGTATGGCAATCAGCCCCAGCATTTT.

In this sample, this clonotype turned up many times. The chain links TRBV27 to TRBJ1-1; D perhaps matches TRBD1 (5 bases). Germline assignment: CDR1 MNHEY and CDR2 SMNVEV (reference sequence). With 5 bases removed from V and 1 base from J, the gap between germline ends came to 11 bases. This CDR3 region has 14 residues. The CDR3 loop reads CASSARQQNTEAFF. The CDR3 DNA reads TGTGCCAGCAGTGCCCGACAGCAGAACACTGAAGCTTTCTTT.

There are many counts of this clonotype. The V gene is TRBV20-1, the J gene TRBJ2-7, with 7 nucleotides matching TRBD1. The J segment lost 4 bases and the V segment lost 6 bases, leaving 9 bases of the junction unmatched. CDR1 and CDR2 from the germline V gene are DFQATT and SNEGSKA (reference sequence). The CDR3 has 13 amino acids. CDR3 in amino acids: CSARVGDRYEQYF. The CDR3 bases are TGCAGTGCCCGGGTGGGGGACAGATACGAGCAGTACTTC.

V is TRBV11-3 and J is TRBJ2-1; D is possibly TRBD1 (7 bases). The CDR3 spans 19 residues. V dropped 0 bases and J dropped 12 bases, with 30 bases sitting between them. Germline loops: CDR1 SGHNT, CDR2 YENEEA. DNA of the CDR3: TGTGCCAGCAGCTTAGATAGCGGTTTGGGAGGACAGGAGCGTCTAGGGCAGTTCTTC. Amino acids: CASSLDSGLGGQERLGQFF.

The genes are TRBV12-3 or TRBV12-4 and TRBJ2-5; D tentatively fits TRBD1 or TRBD2 (5 bases each). CDR3 length equals 16 residues. The germline V and J ends were trimmed by 1 base and 1 base, with 13 bases remaining between them. CDR3 amino acids: CASSLGRGHLQETQYF. The DNA of the CDR3 is TGTGCCAGCAGTTTAGGTCGGGGCCACCTCCAAGAGACCCAGTACTTC.

The V and J genes are TRBV6-1 and TRBJ2-7; TRBD1 matches at 8 bases. The CDR3 totals 15 residues. The junction had 8 bases not matched to a gene; V was cut back by 5 bases and J by 2 bases. Germline V CDR1 and CDR2: MNHNS, SASEGT. The CDR3: CASSLTGAKTYEQYF. For the CDR3, the DNA is TGTGCCAGCAGTTTGACAGGGGCTAAAACCTACGAGCAGTACTTC.

In its sample, this clonotype was seen many times. The chain is built from TRBV7-2 and TRBJ2-2, with 9 nucleotides matching TRBD1. In germline, CDR1 is SGHTA, CDR2 FQGNSA. V shed 5 bases, J shed 6 bases, and the junction held 4 bases outside the gene matches. The CDR3 extends over 14 amino acids. The CDR3 region is CASSAGQGSGELFF. The CDR3 DNA reads TGTGCCAGCAGCGCGGGACAGGGTTCCGGGGAGCTGTTTTTT.

This rearrangement joins TRBV5-1 to TRBJ2-7; TRBD1 is a possible D gene (5 bases). The CDR3 totals 14 residues. Germline assignment: CDR1 SGHRS and CDR2 YFSETQ. V was cut by 8 bases and J by 4 bases, with 19 bases left in between. CDR3 in amino acids: CASCPKAGRYEQYF. DNA for the CDR3: TGCGCCAGTTGTCCGAAGGCAGGGCGGTACGAGCAGTACTTC. Together with reference TRBV5-1 and TRBJ2-7, the CDR3 gives the full variable domain: KAGVTQTPRYLIKTRGQQVTLSCSPISGHRSVSWYQQTPGQGLQFLFEYFSETQRNKGNFPGRFSGRQFSNSRSEMNVSTLELGDSALYLCASCPKAGRYEQYFGPGTRLTVT.

This clonotype has a count of ten or more. The chain recombines TRBV29-1 with TRBJ2-5; 7 bases line up with TRBD1. The CDR3 loop spans 12 amino acids. From germline, CDR1 is SQVTM and CDR2 ANQGSEA. Trimming cost V 7 bases and J 5 bases; bases outside gene matches: 7. Written as DNA, the CDR3 is TGCAGCGGATTTGAGGGGGCGGAGACCCAGTACTTC. Protein sequence: CSGFEGAETQYF.

This rearrangement joins TRBV7-9 to TRBJ1-2; 8 nucleotides match TRBD1. The V gene's germline CDR1 is SEHNR and CDR2 FQNEAQ (reference sequence). Germline trimming cut 4 bases from V and 4 bases from J; bases unmatched to any gene: 8. The CDR3 covers 15 residues. The CDR3 loop reads CASSSDRGAFYGYTF. DNA of the CDR3: TGTGCCAGCAGCTCCGACAGGGGCGCGTTCTATGGCTACACCTTC.

As for this clonotype: With a much larger clone just one base away, this may be a read error. The V and J genes are TRBV18 and TRBJ2-7; 7 bases map to TRBD2. This CDR3 has 14 residues. Germline V gene data show CDR1 as KGHSH and CDR2 as LQKENI. Losses at the gene ends were 2 bases for V and 7 bases for J; bases not matched to a gene: 8. The CDR3 nucleotides are TGTGCCAGCTCACCAGGGGGGGGTGGCGATGAGCAGTACTTC. Protein product: CASSPGGGGDEQYF.

This clonotype was seen a handful of times. V gene TRBV12-3 or TRBV12-4 combines with J gene TRBJ1-5; TRBD1 might be the D (5 bases). The CDR3 covers 14 residues. V lost 3 bases, J lost 7 bases, and 13 bases lay in between. CDR3 protein: CASSFAGTGQPQHF. The CDR3 coding sequence is TGTGCCAGCAGTTTTGCAGGAACAGGACAGCCCCAGCATTTT.